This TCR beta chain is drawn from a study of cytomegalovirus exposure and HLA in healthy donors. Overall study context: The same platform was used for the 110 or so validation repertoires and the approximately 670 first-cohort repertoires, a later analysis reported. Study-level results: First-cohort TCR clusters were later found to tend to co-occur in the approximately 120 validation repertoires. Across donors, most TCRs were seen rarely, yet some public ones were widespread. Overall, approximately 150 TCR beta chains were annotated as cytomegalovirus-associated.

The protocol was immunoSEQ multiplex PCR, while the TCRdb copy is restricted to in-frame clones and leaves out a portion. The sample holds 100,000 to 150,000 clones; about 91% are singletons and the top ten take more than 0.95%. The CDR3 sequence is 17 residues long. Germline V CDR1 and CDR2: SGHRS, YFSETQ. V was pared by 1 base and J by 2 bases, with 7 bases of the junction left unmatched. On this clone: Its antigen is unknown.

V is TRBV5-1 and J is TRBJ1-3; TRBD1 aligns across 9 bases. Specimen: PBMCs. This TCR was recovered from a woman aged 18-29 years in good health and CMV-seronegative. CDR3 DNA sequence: TGCGCCAGCAGCTTGACTTTTGGGACAGGGACTGGAAACACCATATATTTT. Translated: CASSLTFGTGTGNTIYF.